This section outlines one T cell receptor (beta chain) sequence together with its context. Antigen unknown. The data were taken from a study of post-analysis software for immune sequencing data. General study points: Four or five TRBV segments, including TRBV5-6, TRBV5-1 and TRBV20-1, were more frequent in patients than controls.

TCR beta cDNA libraries had unique molecular identifiers. Input of roughly 0.85 to 11 million T cells yielded roughly 530,000 cDNA molecules. Each CDR3 protein gets one entry after TCRdb re-called the PCR reads with MiXCR. Of hundreds of thousands of distinct CDR3 sequences listed, less than 35% are singletons. Germline values: CDR1 SQVTM, CDR2 ANQGSEA. V gave up 0 bases and J gave up 7 bases, with 13 bases separating them. The CDR3 sequence is 13 residues long. The receptor was derived from a girl aged 5-17 years with multiple sclerosis. This chain connects TRBV29-1 to TRBJ2-7, with unresolved D. Sequencing was performed on blood. CDR3 sequence: CSVEDPFFDEQYF. In nucleotides, the CDR3 is TGCAGCGTTGAAGATCCCTTCTTTGATGAGCAGTACTTC.